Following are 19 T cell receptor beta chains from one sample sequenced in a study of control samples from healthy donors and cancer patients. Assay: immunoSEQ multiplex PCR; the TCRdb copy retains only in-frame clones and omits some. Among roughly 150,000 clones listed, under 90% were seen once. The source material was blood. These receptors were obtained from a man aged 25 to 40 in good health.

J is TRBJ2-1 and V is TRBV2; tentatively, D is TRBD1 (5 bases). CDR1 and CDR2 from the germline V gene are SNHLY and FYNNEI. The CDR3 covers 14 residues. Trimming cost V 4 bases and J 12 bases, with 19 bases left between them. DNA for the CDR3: TGTGCCAGCAGTGCAAGAGTTCAGGGTACCGGGCAGTTCTTC. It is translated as CASSARVQGTGQFF.

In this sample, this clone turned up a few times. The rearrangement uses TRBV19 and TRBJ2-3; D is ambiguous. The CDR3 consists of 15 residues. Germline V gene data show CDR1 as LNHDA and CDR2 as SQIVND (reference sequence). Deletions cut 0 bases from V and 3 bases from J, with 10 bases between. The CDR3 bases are TGTGCCAGTAGTATAGATCGGGTCACTACAGATACGCAGTATTTT. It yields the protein CASSIDRVTTDTQYF.

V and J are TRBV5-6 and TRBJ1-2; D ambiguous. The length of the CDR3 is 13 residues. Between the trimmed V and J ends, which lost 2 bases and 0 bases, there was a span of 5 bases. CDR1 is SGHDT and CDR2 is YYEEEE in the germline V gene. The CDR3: CASSFGANYGYTF. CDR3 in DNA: TGTGCCAGCAGCTTTGGCGCTAACTATGGCTACACCTTC.

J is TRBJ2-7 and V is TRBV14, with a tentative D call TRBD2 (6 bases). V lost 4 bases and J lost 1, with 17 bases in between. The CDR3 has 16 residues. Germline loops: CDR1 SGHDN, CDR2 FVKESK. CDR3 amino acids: CASSRASGSTSYEQYF. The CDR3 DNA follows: TGTGCCAGCAGCCGAGCGAGCGGGTCTACTTCCTACGAGCAGTACTTC.

This CDR3 is CASSGGDRVSSSRNTEAFF. The CDR3 nucleotides read TGCGCCAGCAGTGGCGGAGACAGGGTCTCGTCGTCGCGGAACACTGAAGCTTTCTTT. The gene calls are TRBV5-1 and TRBJ1-1; 7 bases agree with TRBD1. The CDR3 extends over 19 amino acids. V lost 5 bases and J lost 1; bases outside the gene matches: 20. Germline CDR1 and CDR2: SGHRS and YFSETQ.

CDR3 sequence (DNA): TGTGCCAGCAGCAAATTCAGAGAGTCTTCCTACGAGCAGTACTTC. Amino acids: CASSKFRESSYEQYF. This chain joins TRBV21-1 and TRBJ2-7. TRBV21-1 is tagged as a pseudogene. The CDR3 extends over 15 amino acids.

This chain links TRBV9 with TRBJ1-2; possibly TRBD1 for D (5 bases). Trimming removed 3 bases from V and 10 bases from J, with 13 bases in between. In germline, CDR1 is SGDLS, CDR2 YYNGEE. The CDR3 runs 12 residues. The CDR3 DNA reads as TGTGCCAGCAGCGCCTCTACGGGGGACTACACCTTC. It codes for CASSASTGDYTF.

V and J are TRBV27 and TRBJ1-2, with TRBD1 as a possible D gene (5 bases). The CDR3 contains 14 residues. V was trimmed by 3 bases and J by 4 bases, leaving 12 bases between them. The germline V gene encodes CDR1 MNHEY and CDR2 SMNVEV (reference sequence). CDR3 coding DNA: TGTGCCAGCAGTTTTGGACATCAGAGCTATGGCTACACCTTC. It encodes CASSFGHQSYGYTF.

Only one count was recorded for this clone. The CDR3 bases are TGTGCCAGCAGCCACCTACAGGGGGAGACTGAAGCTTTCTTT. The encoded protein is CASSHLQGETEAFF. J is TRBJ1-1 and V is TRBV3-1 (or the pseudogene TRBV3-2); 8 nucleotides agree with TRBD1. Trimming cost V 3 bases and J 5 bases; bases outside gene matches: 5. Germline CDR1 and CDR2: LGHDT and YNNKEL (reference sequence). CDR3 length: 14 residues.

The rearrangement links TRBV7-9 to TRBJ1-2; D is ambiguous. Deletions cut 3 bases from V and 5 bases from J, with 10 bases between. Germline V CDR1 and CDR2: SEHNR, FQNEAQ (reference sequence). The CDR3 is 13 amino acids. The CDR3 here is CASSFVPVYGYTF. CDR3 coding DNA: TGTGCCAGCAGCTTTGTACCGGTGTATGGCTACACCTTC.

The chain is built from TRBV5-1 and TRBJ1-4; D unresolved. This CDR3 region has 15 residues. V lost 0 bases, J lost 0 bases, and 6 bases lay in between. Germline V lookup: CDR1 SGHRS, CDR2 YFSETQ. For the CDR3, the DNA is TGCGCCAGCAGCTTGGCCCTTGCAACTAATGAAAAACTGTTTTTT. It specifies CASSLALATNEKLFF.

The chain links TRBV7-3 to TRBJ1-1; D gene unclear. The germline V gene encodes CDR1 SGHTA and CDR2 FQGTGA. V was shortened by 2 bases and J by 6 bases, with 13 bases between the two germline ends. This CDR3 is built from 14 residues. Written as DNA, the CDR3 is TGTGCCAGCAGCTTAGAGGGCCTTGACCCTGAAGCTTTCTTT. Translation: CASSLEGLDPEAFF.

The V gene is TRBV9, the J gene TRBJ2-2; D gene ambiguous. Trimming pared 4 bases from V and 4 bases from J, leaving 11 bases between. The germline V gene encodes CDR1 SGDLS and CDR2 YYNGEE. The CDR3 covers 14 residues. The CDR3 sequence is CASSSSRTTGELFF. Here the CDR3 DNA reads TGTGCCAGCAGCTCTTCGAGGACCACCGGGGAGCTGTTTTTT.

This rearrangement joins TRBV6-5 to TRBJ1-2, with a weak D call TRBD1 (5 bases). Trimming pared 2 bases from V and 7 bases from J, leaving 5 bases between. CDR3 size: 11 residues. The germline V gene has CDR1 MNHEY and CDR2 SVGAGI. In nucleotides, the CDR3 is TGTGCCAGCAGTTACGGGGGTGGCTACACCTTC. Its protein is CASSYGGGYTF.

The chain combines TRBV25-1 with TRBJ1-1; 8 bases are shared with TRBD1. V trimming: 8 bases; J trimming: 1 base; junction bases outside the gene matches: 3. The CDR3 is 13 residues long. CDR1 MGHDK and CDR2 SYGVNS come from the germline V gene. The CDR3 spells CASGGQGNTEAFF. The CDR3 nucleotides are TGTGCCAGCGGTGGACAGGGGAACACTGAAGCTTTCTTT.

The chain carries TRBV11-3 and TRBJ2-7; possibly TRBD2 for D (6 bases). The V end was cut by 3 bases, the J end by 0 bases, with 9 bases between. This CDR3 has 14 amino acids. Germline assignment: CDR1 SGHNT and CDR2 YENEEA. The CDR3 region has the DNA TGTGCCAGCAGCTTTAAGGGACTCTCCTACGAGCAGTACTTC. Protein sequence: CASSFKGLSYEQYF. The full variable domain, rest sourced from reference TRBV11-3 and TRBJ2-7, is EAGVVQSPRYKIIEKKQPVAFWCNPISGHNTLYWYLQNLGQGPELLIRYENEEAVDDSQLPKDRFSAERLKGVDSTLKIQPAELGDSAVYLCASSFKGLSYEQYFGPGTRLTVT.

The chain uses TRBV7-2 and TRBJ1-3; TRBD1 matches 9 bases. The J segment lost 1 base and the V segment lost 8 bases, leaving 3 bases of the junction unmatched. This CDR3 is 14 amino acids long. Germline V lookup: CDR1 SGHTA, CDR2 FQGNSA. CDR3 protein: CASRTGESGNTIYF. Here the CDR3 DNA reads TGTGCCAGCCGGACAGGGGAGTCTGGAAACACCATATATTTT.

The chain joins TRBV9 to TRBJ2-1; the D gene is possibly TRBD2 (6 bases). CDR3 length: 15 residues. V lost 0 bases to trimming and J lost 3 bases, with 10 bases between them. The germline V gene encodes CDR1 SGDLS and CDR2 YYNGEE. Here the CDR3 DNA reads TGTGCCAGCAGCGTAGTCCCTAGCGTCTACAATGAGCAGTTCTTC. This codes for CASSVVPSVYNEQFF.

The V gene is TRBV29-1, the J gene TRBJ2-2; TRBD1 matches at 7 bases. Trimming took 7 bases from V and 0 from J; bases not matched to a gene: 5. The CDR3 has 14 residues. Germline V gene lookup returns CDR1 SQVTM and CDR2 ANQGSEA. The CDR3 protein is CSGTGTANTGELFF. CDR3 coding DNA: TGCAGCGGAACCGGGACAGCGAACACCGGGGAGCTGTTTTTT.